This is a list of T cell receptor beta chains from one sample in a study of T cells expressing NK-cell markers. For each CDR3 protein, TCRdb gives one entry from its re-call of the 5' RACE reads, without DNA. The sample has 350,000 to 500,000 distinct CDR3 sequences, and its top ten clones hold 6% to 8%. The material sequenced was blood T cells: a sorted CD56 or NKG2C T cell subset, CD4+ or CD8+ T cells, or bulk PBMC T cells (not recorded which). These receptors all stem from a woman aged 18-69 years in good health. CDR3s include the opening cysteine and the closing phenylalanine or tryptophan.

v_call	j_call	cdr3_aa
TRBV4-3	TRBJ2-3	CASSLKLAGLGDTQYF
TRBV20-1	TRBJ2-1	CSASRQLIEQFF
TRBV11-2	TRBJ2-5	CASSQRDSEQETQYF
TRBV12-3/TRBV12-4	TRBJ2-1	CASSLVANSYNEQFF
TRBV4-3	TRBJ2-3	CASSQRRAGGPFNTQYF
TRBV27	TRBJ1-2	CASSPIPGQPDSYTF
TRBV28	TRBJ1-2	CASSPTGSSLPAIYGYTF
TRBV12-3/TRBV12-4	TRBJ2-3	CASRPGTGGTDTQYF
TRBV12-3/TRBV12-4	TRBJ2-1	CASSLTSGDEQFF
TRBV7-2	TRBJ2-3	CASSLGPYESTDTQYF
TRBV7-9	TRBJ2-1	CASSSKSGTDDNEQFF
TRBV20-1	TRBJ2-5	CSAQDRVSPETQYF
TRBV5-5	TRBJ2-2	CASSPDLVPGELFF
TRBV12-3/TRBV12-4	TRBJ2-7	CASSLGFRESSYEQYF
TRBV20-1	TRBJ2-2	CSARDQFFTGELFF
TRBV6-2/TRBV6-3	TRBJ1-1	CASSTLGTGITEAFF
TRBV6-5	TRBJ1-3	CASSYQGKRDSGNTIYF
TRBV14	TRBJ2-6	CASSFSGANVLTF
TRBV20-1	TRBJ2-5	CSARRAPETQYF
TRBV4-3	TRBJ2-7	CASSQAVGPLGYEQYF
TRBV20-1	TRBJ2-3	CSATRGGSGGFAVSDTQYF
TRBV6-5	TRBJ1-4	CASSYSSGASNEKLFF
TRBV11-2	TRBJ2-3	CASSFRTSAPGDTQYF
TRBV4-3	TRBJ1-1	CASSFHSQGDTEAFF
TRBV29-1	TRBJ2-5	CSVEGQAANLGQYF
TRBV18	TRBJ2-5	CASSPLSQETQYF
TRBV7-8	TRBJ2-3	CASSHSTDRHTQYF
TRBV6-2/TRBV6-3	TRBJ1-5	CASSRDILNQPQHF
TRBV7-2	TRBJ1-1	CASNVQGSTEAFF
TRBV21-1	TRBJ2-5	CASASGKGQETQYF
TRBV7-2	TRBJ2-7	CASSFVGTSGLPYEQYF
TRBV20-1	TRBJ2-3	CSAGLLAVATDTQYF
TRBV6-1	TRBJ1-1	CASIPQGWGRATEAFF
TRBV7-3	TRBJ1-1	CASSSKAGSTEAFF
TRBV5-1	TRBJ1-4	CASSATWGEEKLFF
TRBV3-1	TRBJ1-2	CASSPRTANYGYTF
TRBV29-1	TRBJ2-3	CSVTQGTDTQYF
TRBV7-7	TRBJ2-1	CASSPGHLSYNEQFF
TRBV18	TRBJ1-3	CASSPPGRQNTIYF
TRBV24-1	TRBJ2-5	CATSEPDGGRETQYF
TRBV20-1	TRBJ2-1	CSARVIISGRDPMFF